Here is one T cell receptor (beta chain) with its context. Sequencing used immunoSEQ multiplex PCR; TCRdb keeps in-frame clones, though not all of them. The sample lists 60,000 or so clones, 87% occurring once. This entry belongs to a study of T cell changes during pregnancy in multiple sclerosis. This clonotype was obtained from a human donor whose cells served as feeder cells for cultures in a pregnancy study. Specimen: peripheral blood from another person, used as feeder cells.

CDR3 DNA sequence: TGTGCCAGCAGCTTAAGAACAAACAATGAGCAGTTCTTC. Amino acid sequence: CASSLRTNNEQFF. The rearrangement uses TRBV7-9 and TRBJ2-1; no clear D. Germline loops: CDR1 SEHNR, CDR2 FQNEAQ (reference sequence). This CDR3 region has 13 residues. V dropped 2 bases and J dropped 5 bases, with 7 bases sitting between them.